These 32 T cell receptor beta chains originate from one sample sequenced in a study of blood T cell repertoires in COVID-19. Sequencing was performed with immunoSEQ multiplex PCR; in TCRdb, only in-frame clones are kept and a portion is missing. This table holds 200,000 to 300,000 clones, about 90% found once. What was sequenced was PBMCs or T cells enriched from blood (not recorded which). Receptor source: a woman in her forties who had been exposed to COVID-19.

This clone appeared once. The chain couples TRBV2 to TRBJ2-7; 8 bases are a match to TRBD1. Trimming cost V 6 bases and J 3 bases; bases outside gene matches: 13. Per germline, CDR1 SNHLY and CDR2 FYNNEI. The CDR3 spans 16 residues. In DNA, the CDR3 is TGTGCCAGCAGGGCCGACAGGGGTGTCTTTGTCTACGAGCAGTACGTC. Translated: CASRADRGVFVYEQYV.

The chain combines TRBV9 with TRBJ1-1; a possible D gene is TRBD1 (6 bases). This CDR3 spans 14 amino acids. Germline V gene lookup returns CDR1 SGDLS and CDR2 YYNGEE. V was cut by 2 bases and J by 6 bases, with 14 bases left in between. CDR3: CASSVDPGVAEAFF. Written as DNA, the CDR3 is TGTGCCAGCAGCGTCGACCCAGGGGTCGCTGAAGCTTTCTTT.

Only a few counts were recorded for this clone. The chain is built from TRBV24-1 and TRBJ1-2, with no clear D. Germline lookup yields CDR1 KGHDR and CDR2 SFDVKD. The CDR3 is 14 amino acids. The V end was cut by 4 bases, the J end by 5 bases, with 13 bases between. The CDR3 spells CATSDRGVPYGYTF. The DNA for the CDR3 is TGTGCCACCAGTGACCGGGGAGTCCCATATGGCTACACCTTC.

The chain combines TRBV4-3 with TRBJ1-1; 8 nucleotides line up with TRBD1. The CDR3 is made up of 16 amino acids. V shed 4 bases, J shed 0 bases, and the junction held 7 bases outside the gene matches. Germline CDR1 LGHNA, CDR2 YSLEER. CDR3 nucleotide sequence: TGCGCCAGCAGCCCAGGGGGACAGGTCTTGAACACTGAAGCTTTCTTT. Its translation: CASSPGGQVLNTEAFF.

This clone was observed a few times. The CDR3 is CASSTRGANTGELFF. The CDR3 coding sequence is TGTGCCAGCAGCACCAGGGGAGCGAACACCGGGGAGCTGTTTTTT. This chain links TRBV7-3 with TRBJ2-2; TRBD1 might be the D (6 bases). Trimming left V 5 bases short and J 0 bases short, with 10 bases between. The germline CDR1 and CDR2 sequences are SGHTA and FQGTGA. The CDR3 consists of 15 residues.

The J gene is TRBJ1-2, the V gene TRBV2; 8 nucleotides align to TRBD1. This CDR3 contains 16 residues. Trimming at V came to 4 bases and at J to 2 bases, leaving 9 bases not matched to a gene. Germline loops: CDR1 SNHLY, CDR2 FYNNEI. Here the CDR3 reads CASSVHGQGSNYGYTF. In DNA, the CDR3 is TGTGCCAGCAGTGTACACGGACAGGGTAGCAACTATGGCTACACCTTC.

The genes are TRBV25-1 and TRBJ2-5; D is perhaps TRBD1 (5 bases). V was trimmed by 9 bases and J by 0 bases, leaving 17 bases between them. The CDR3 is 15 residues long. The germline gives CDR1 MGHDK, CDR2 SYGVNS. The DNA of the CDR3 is TGTGCCAGTACCAGGGAACCCTCAGACCAAGAGACCCAGTACTTC. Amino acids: CASTREPSDQETQYF.

This CDR3 reads CAISESGGGPEAFF. Written as DNA, the CDR3 is TGTGCCATCAGTGAGTCAGGGGGAGGGCCTGAAGCTTTCTTT. The chain carries TRBV10-3 and TRBJ1-1; TRBD1 might be the D (6 bases). V was shortened by 0 bases and J by 6 bases, with 11 bases between the two germline ends. Germline V gene sequence: CDR1 ENHRY, CDR2 SYGVKD. The CDR3 has 14 residues.

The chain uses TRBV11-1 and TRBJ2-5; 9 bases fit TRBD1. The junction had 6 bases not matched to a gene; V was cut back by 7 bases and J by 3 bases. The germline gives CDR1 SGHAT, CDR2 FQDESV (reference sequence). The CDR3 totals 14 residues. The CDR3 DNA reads TGTGCCAGCACCACCGGGACAGGGAAAGAGACCCAGTACTTC. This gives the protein CASTTGTGKETQYF.

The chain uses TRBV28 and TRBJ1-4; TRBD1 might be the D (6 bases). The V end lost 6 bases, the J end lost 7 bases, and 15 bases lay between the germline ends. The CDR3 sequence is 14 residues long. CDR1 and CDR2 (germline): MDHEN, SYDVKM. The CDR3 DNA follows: TGTGCCAGCAGCGGGGGGGGCGCGGGTGAAAAACTGTTTTTT. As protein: CASSGGGAGEKLFF.

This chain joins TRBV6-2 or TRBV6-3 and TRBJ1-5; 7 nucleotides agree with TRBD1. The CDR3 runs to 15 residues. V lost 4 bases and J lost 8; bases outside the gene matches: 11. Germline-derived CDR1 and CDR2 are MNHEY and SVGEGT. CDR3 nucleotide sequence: TGTGCCAGCAGTTCCATCGACAGGGAACTTAAGCCCCAGCATTTT. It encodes CASSSIDRELKPQHF.

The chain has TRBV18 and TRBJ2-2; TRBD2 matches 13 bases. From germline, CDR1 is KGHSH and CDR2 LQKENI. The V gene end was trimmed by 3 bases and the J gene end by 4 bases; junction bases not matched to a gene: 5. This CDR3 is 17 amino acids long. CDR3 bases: TGTGCCAGCTCACCTGGGACTAGCGGGGTCGGCACCGGGGAGCTGTTTTTT. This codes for CASSPGTSGVGTGELFF.

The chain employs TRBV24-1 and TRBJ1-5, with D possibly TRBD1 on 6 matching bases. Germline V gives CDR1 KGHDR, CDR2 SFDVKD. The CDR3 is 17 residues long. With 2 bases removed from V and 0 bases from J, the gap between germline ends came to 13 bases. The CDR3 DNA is TGTGCCACCAGTGATTCCGCCCGGACAGCTAGCAATCAGCCCCAGCATTTT. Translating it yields CATSDSARTASNQPQHF.

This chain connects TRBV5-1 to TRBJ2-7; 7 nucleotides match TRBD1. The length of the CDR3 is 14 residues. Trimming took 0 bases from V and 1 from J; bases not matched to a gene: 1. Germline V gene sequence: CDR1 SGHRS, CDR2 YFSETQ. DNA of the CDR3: TGCGCCAGCAGCTTGGAGGGGGCTTCCTACGAGCAGTACTTC. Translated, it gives CASSLEGASYEQYF.

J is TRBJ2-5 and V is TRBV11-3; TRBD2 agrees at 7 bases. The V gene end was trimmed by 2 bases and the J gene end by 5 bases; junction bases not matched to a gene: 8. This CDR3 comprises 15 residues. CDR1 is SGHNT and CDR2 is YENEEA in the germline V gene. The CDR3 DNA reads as TGTGCCAGCAGCTTAAACGCGGGAGTTTGGGAGACCCAGTACTTC. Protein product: CASSLNAGVWETQYF.

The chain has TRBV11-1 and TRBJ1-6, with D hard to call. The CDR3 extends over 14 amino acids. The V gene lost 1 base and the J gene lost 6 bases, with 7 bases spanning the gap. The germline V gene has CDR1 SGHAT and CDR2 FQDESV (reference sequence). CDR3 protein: CASSLGSGNSPLHF. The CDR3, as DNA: TGTGCCAGCAGCTTAGGGAGTGGTAATTCACCCCTCCACTTT.

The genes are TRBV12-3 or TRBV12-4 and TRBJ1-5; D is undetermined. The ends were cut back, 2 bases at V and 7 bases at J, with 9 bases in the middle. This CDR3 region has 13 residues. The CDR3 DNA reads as TGTGCCAGCAGTTTAACCCTCAGGCAGCCCCAGCATTTT. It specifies CASSLTLRQPQHF.

CDR3 sequence: CASSSGQIRFEKLFF. CDR3 bases: TGTGCCAGCAGCTCAGGGCAGATCAGGTTTGAAAAACTGTTTTTT. This chain joins TRBV6-5 and TRBJ1-4, with a tentative D call TRBD1 (5 bases). This CDR3 region has 15 residues. The V and J ends lost 6 bases and 7 bases respectively, with 18 bases between them. Germline V gene lookup returns CDR1 MNHEY and CDR2 SVGAGI.

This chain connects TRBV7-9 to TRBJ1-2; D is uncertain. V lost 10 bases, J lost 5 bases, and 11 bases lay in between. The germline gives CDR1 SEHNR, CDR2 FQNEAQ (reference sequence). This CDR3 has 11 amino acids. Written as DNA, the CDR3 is TGTGCCACCCTCGGGGATTATGGCTACACCTTC. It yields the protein CATLGDYGYTF.

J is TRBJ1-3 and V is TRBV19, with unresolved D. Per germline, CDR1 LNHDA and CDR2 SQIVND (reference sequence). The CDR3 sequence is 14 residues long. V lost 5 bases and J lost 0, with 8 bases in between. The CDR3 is CASSSQDSGNTIYF. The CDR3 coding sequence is TGTGCCAGTAGTTCTCAGGACTCTGGAAACACCATATATTTT.

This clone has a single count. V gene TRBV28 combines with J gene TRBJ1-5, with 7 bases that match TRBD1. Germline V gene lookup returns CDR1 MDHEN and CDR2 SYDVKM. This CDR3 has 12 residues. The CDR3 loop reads CVTGASNQPQHF. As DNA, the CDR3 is TGTGTCACAGGGGCTAGCAATCAGCCCCAGCATTTT.

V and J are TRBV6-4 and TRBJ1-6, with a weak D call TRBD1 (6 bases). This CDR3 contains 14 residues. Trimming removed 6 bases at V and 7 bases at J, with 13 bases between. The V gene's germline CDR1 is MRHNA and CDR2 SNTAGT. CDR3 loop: CASSNREANSPLHF. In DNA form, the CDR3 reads TGTGCCAGCAGCAACAGGGAAGCGAATTCACCCCTCCACTTT.

DNA for the CDR3: TGTGCCAGCAGCCCGGGACAGTGGGAGCCCGGCGCTTATGGCTACACCTTC. Its translation: CASSPGQWEPGAYGYTF. The chain joins TRBV3-1 (or the pseudogene TRBV3-2) to TRBJ1-2, with 7 bases lining up with TRBD1. This CDR3 spans 17 amino acids. Per germline, CDR1 LGHDT and CDR2 YNNKEL (reference sequence). Trimming took 4 bases from V and 5 from J; bases not matched to a gene: 16.

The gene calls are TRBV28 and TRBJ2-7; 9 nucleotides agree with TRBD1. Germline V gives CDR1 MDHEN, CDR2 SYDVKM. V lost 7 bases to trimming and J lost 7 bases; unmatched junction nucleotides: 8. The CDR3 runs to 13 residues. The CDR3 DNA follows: TGTGCCAGCAACCAACAGGGGGCGTATGAGCAGTACGTC. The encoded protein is CASNQQGAYEQYV.

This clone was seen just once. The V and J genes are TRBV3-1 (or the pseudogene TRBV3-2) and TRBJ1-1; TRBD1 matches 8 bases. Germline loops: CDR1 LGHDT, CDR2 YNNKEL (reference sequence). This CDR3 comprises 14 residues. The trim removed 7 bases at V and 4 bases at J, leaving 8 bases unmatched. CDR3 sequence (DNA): TGTGCCAGCACGACCAGGGGGCGCGGCACTGAAGCTTTCTTT. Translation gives CASTTRGRGTEAFF.

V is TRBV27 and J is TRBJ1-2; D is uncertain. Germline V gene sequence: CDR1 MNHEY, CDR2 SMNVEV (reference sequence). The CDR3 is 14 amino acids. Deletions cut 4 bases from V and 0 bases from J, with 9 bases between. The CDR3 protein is CASSYRGANYGYTF. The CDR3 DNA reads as TGTGCCAGCAGTTACCGGGGAGCTAACTATGGCTACACCTTC.

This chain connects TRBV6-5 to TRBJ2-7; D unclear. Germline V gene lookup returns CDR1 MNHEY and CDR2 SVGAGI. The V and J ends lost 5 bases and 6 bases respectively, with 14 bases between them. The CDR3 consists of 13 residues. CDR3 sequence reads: CASSKPTGPEQYF. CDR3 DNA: TGTGCCAGCAGTAAGCCAACTGGTCCCGAGCAGTACTTC.

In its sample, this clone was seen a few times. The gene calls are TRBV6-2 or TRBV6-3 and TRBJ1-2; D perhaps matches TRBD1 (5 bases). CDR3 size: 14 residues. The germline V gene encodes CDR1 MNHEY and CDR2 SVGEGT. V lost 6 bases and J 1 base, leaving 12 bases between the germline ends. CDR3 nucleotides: TGTGCCAGCAGCCGACAGCGAAATAACTATGGCTACACCTTC. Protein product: CASSRQRNNYGYTF.

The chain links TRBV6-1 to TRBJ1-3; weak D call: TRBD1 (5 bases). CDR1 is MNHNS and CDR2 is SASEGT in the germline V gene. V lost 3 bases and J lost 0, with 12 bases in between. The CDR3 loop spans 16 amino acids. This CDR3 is CASSDGGVSSGNTIYF. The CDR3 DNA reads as TGTGCCAGCAGTGATGGGGGGGTGAGCTCTGGAAACACCATATATTTT.

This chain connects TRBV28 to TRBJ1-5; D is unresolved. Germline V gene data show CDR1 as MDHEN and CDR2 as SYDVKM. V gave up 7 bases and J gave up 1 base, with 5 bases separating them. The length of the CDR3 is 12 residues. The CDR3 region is CASMGSNQPQHF. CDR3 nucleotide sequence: TGTGCCAGCATGGGCAGCAATCAGCCCCAGCATTTT.

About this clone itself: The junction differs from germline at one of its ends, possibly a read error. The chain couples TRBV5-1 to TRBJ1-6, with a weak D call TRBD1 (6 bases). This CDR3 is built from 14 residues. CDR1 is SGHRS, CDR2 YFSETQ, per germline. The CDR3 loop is CASSLSGDNSPLHF. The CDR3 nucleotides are TGTGCCAGCAGCTTGTCAGGGGACAATTCACCCCTCCACTTT.

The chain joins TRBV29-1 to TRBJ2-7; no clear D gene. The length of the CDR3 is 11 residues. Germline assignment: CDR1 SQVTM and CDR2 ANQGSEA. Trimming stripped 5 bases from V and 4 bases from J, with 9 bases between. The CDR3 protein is CSVTVEYEQYF. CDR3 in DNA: TGCAGCGTTACGGTTGAGTACGAGCAGTACTTC.